This T cell receptor beta chain was sequenced in a study of early T cells in non-severe SARS-CoV-2 infection. Study-wide context: Chains stayed unpaired after sequencing of bulk RNA from unsorted whole blood.

This clonotype was picked up a small number of times. This CDR3 is built from 12 residues. Trimming stripped 6 bases from V and 2 bases from J, with 10 bases between. Germline lookup yields CDR1 DFQATT and CDR2 SNEGSKA (reference sequence). Attachment of unique molecular identifiers was made to individual cDNA molecules. TCRdb reanalysed the 5' RACE reads using MiXCR and keeps one entry per CDR3 protein. The data contain more than 60,000 distinct CDR3 sequences, around 11% of them singletons. The specimen was whole blood, collected at baseline. The chain combines TRBV20-1 with TRBJ2-5; a weak D match, TRBD2 (5 bases). The clonotype originates from an adult who was a healthcare worker with PCR-confirmed SARS-CoV-2 infection or an uninfected control (not recorded which). CDR3 region: CSAEGEQETQYF. The CDR3 DNA reads TGCAGTGCCGAGGGCGAGCAAGAGACCCAGTACTTC.